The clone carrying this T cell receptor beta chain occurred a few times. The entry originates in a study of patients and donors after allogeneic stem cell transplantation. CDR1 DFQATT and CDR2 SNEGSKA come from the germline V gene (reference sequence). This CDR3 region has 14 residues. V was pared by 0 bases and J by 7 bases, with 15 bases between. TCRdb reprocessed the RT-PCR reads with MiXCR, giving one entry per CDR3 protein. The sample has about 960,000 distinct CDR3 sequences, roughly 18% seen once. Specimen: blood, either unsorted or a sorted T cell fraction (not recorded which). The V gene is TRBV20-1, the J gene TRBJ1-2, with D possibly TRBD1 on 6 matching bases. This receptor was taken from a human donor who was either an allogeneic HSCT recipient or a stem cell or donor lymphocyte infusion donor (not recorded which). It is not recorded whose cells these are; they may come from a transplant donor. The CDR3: CSARDAGALSGYTF. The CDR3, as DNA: TGCAGTGCTAGAGATGCGGGGGCGCTTTCTGGCTACACCTTC.